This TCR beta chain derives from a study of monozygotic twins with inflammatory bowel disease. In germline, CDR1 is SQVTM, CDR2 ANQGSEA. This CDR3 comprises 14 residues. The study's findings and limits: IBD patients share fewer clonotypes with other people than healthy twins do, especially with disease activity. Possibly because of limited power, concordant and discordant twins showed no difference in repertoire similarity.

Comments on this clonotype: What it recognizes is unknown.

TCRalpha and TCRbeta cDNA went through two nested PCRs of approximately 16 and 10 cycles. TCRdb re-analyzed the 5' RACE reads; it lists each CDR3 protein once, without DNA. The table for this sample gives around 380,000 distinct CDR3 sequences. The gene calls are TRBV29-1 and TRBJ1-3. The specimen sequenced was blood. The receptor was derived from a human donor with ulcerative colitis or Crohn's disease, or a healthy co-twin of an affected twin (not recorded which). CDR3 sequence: CSATRDGSGNTIYF. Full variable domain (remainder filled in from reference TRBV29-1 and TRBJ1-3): SAVISQKPSRDICQRGTSLTIQCQVDSQVTMMFWYRQQPGQSLTLIATANQGSEATYESGFVIDKFPISRPNLTFSTLTVSNMSPEDSSIYLCSATRDGSGNTIYFGEGSWLTVV.